Each of the 5 T cell receptor beta chains below was sequenced from the same sample in a study of T cell responses to AZD1222 COVID-19 vaccine. Clones were sequenced by immunoSEQ multiplex PCR, and TCRdb holds only the in-frame ones, with some missing. The data show some 100,000 clones, with approximately 91% seen just once and approximately 15% held by the top ten. The specimen was peripheral blood, collected on day 0 of AZD1222 vaccination. These receptors all come from an adult in good health.

This chain uses TRBV5-6 with TRBJ1-5, with unresolved D. This CDR3 contains 12 residues. Germline CDR1 reads SGHDT; CDR2 reads YYEEEE. The V gene lost 0 bases and the J gene lost 7 bases, with 5 bases spanning the gap. DNA for the CDR3: TGTGCCAGCAGCTTGGGCTCCCAGCCCCAGCATTTT. This translates into CASSLGSQPQHF.

Of note for this clone: The sample has other DNA sequences that encode this CDR3 too. The genes are TRBV5-1 and TRBJ2-3, with D unresolved. Germline loops: CDR1 SGHRS, CDR2 YFSETQ. CDR3 length equals 14 residues. V was trimmed by 0 bases and J by 0 bases, leaving 5 bases between them. CDR3 region: CASSLGTSTDTQYF. The CDR3 DNA follows: TGCGCCAGCAGCTTGGGCACTAGCACAGATACGCAGTATTTT.

The CDR3 DNA sequence: TGCAGCGTATCCACCACTCCGAGGGGCACTGAAGCTTTCTTT. Translated: CSVSTTPRGTEAFF. The chain is built from TRBV29-1 and TRBJ1-1, with D possibly TRBD1 on 5 matching bases. The CDR3 covers 14 residues. Per germline, CDR1 SQVTM and CDR2 ANQGSEA. The germline V and J ends were trimmed by 6 bases and 4 bases, with 18 bases remaining between them.

V is TRBV6-5 and J is TRBJ1-3, with D possibly being TRBD1 (5 bases). Germline loops: CDR1 MNHEY, CDR2 SVGAGI. V was shortened by 6 bases and J by 0 bases, with 12 bases between the two germline ends. The CDR3 covers 15 residues. In nucleotides, the CDR3 is TGTGCCAGCAGACCGGGGGGGACCTCTGGAAACACCATATATTTT. The encoded protein is CASRPGGTSGNTIYF.

The V call is TRBV15, the J call TRBJ1-2, with D tentatively TRBD1 (5 bases). The CDR3 has 16 residues. The germline V and J ends were trimmed by 1 base and 2 bases, with 14 bases remaining between them. Germline V gives CDR1 LNHNV, CDR2 YYDKDF (reference sequence). CDR3 sequence: CATSRVGLADNYGYTF. The CDR3 bases are TGTGCCACCAGCAGAGTGGGGCTGGCGGACAACTATGGCTACACCTTC. The full variable domain, rest sourced from reference TRBV15 and TRBJ1-2, is DAMVIQNPRYQVTQFGKPVTLSCSQTLNHNVMYWYQQKSSQAPKLLFHYYDKDFNNEADTPDNFQSRRPNTSFCFLDIRSPGLGDTAMYLCATSRVGLADNYGYTFGSGTRLTVV.